The clone carrying this T cell receptor (beta chain) was seen repeatedly, ten times or more. Its antigen is still unknown. Germline assignment: CDR1 SGHVS and CDR2 FQNEAQ. The CDR3 loop spans 13 amino acids. V was pared by 5 bases and J by 6 bases, with 10 bases between. TCRdb called the 5' RACE reads again in MiXCR, with one record for every CDR3 protein. The sample carries some 40,000 distinct CDR3 sequences, approximately 6.8% recorded once. This entry belongs to a study of T-cell memory formation after mild COVID-19. Study findings and constraints: Among CD4+ contracting clones, most were CM and EM, and CD8+ ones EMRA. Day 15 to 85 contracting clones showed balanced CD4/CD8; day 15 to 37 expanders favored CD4+.

Sequenced: PBMCs or a T cell subset sorted from them (not recorded which). The TCR sequence derives from a man aged 18 to 29 who had mild COVID-19 (a few samples of this study predate the infection). Cell type and time point are not known. This chain links TRBV7-8 with TRBJ2-2, with no clear D. This CDR3 reads CASSPMVAGELFF. The DNA of the CDR3 is TGTGCCAGCAGCCCTATGGTGGCCGGGGAGCTGTTTTTT. Supplemented by reference TRBV7-8 and TRBJ2-2, the full variable domain reads GAGVSQSPRYKVAKRGQDVALRCDPISGHVSLFWYQQALGQGPEFLTYFQNEAQLDKSGLPSDRFFAERPEGSVSTLKIQRTQQEDSAVYLCASSPMVAGELFFGEGSRLTVL.